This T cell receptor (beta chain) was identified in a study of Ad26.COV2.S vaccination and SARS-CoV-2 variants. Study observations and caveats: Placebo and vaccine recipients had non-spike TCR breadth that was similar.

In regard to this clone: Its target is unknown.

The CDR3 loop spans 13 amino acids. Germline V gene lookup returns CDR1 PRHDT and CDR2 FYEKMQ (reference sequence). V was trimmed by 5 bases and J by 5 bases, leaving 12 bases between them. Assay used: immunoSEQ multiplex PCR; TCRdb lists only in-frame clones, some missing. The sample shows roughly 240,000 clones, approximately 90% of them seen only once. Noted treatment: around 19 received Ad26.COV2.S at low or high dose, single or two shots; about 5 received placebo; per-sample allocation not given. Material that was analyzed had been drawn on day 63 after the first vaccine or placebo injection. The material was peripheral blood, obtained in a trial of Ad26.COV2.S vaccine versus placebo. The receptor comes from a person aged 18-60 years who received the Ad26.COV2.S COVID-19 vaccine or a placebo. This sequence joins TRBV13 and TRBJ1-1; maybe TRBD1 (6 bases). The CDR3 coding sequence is TGTGCCAGCAGCCAACAGGGACGGACTGAAGCTTTCTTT. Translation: CASSQQGRTEAFF.